This T cell receptor (beta chain) was profiled in a study of T-cell reconstitution after alpha-beta-depleted transplantation in children. The CDR3 consists of 14 residues. Germline V gives CDR1 DFQATT, CDR2 SNEGSKA (reference sequence). V lost 3 bases and J 0 bases, leaving 12 bases between the germline ends. Unique molecular identifiers tagged the TCRbeta library. TCRdb recomputed calls from the PCR reads with MiXCR, one row per CDR3 protein. Of over 550,000 distinct CDR3 sequences detected, 8% to 11% appear once; the ten largest clones hold less than 5%. This clonotype was seen a few times. The sequence came from a human donor who donated a stem cell graft to a child with acute myeloid leukemia. This sequence joins TRBV20-1 and TRBJ2-7, with D unclear. The sample consisted of PBMCs from the stem cell graft donor, taken from the stem cell graft. CDR3 in amino acids: CSASWQALSYEQYF. The CDR3 bases are TGCAGTGCTAGTTGGCAGGCCCTCTCCTACGAGCAGTACTTC.